The source of this T cell receptor (beta chain) is a study of CXCR3-negative and CXCR3-positive naive CD8 T cells. Study-wide findings and caveats: TRB CDR3 properties served as the basis for inferring TCR strength, and surface CD5 was comparable between naive subsets.

A remark on this clonotype: What it binds is unknown.

Each TRB cDNA library was prepared by 5' RACE (with UMI labels). TCRdb re-called the 5' RACE reads and catalogs CDR3 proteins one per entry, DNA excluded. The sample includes about 62,000 distinct CDR3 sequences. This CDR3 contains 15 residues. Germline CDR1 is MNHEY and CDR2 is SMNVEV (reference sequence). Every subset of CD8+ T cells was sorted in triplicate at under 350,000 cells each. The receptor was derived from a human donor in good health. Some clones in this sample may be carry-over from other donors' samples. V usage is TRBV27 and J usage is TRBJ2-1. Source material: naive CXCR3- CD8+ T cells from blood. Subset: CD45RO-CCR7+CD27+CD95- naive CD8+ T cells lacking CXCR3 (TNR3-). CDR3 sequence: CASSFSVGEYNEQFF.